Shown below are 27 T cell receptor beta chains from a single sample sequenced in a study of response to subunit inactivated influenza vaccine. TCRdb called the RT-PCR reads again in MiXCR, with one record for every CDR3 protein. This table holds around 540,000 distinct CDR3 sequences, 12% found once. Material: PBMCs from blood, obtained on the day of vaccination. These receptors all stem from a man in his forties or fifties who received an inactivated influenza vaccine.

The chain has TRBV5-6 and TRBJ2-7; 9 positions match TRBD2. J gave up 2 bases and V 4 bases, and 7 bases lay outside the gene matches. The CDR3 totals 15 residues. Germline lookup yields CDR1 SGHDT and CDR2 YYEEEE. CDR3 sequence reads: CASSIGGGRAYEQYF. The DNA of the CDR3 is TGTGCCAGCAGCATAGGAGGCGGGAGGGCCTACGAGCAGTACTTC. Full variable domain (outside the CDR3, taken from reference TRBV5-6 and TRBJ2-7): DAGVTQSPTHLIKTRGQQVTLRCSPKSGHDTVSWYQQALGQGPQFIFQYYEEEERQRGNFPDRFSGHQFPNYSSELNVNALLLGDSALYLCASSIGGGRAYEQYFGPGTRLTVT.

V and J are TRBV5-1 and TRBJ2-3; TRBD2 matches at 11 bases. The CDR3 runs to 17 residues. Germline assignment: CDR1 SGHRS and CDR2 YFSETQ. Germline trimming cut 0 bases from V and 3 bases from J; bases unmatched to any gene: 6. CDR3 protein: CASSLGLTSGTTDTQYF. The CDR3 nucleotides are TGCGCCAGCAGCTTGGGGCTGACTAGCGGGACAACAGATACGCAGTATTTT.

The CDR3 DNA reads as TGTGCCAGCAGCAATGGACTAGCCTACAATGAGCAGTTCTTC. This sequence encodes CASSNGLAYNEQFF. The rearrangement uses TRBV3-1 and TRBJ2-1, with 7 positions matching TRBD2. With 5 bases clipped from V and 2 bases from J, the junction kept 3 bases outside the gene matches. This CDR3 comprises 14 residues. Germline V CDR1 and CDR2: LGHDT, YNNKEL (reference sequence).

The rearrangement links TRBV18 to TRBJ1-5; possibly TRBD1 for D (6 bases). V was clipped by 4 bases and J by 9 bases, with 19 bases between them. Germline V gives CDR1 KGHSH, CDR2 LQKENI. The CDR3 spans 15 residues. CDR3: CASSRMDSLAGPQHF. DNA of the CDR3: TGTGCCAGCTCACGCATGGACAGTCTAGCGGGGCCCCAGCATTTT.

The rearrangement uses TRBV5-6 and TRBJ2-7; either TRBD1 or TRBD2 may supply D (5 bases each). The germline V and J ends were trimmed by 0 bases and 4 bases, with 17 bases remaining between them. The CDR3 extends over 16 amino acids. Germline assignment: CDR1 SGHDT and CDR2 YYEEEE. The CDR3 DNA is TGTGCCAGCAGCTTGGCCTCAGGGAGTAAGTTTTACGAGCAGTACTTC. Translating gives CASSLASGSKFYEQYF.

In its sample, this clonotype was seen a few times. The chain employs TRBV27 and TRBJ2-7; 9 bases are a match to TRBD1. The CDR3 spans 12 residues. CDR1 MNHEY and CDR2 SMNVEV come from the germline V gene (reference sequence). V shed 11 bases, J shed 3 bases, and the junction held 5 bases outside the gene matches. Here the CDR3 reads CAGDRDFYEQYF. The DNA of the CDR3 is TGTGCCGGGGACAGGGACTTCTACGAGCAGTACTTC.

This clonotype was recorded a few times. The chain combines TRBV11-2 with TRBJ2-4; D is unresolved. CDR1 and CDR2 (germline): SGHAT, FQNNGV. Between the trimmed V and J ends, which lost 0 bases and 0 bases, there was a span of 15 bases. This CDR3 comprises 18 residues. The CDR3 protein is CASSLDAGGVLAKNIQYF. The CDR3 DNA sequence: TGTGCCAGCAGCTTAGACGCCGGCGGCGTCCTAGCCAAAAACATTCAGTACTTC.

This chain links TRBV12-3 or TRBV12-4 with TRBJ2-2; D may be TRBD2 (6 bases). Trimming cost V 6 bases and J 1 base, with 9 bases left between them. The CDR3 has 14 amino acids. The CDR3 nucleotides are TGTGCCAGCAGGATGGGACTGAACACCGGGGAGCTGTTTTTT. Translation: CASRMGLNTGELFF.

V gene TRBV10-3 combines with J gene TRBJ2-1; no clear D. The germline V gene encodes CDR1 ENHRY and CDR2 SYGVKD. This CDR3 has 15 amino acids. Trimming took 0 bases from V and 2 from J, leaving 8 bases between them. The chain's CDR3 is CAISESRLAYNEQFF. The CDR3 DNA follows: TGTGCCATCAGTGAGTCGCGCCTAGCCTACAATGAGCAGTTCTTC.

As DNA, the CDR3 is TGCGCCAGCAGCGGAAGCTCTGGGGCCAACGTCCTGACTTTC. This gives the protein CASSGSSGANVLTF. The V gene is TRBV5-1, the J gene TRBJ2-6; D not certain. Looked up from germline, CDR1 is SGHRS and CDR2 is YFSETQ. The CDR3 runs to 14 residues. V was clipped by 4 bases and J by 0 bases, with 5 bases between them. The entire variable domain, with the rest obtained from reference TRBV5-1 and TRBJ2-6, is as follows: KAGVTQTPRYLIKTRGQQVTLSCSPISGHRSVSWYQQTPGQGLQFLFEYFSETQRNKGNFPGRFSGRQFSNSRSEMNVSTLELGDSALYLCASSGSSGANVLTFGAGSRLTVL.

The CDR3 coding sequence is TGTGCCATCAGTGAATATGAGGGCACGACCTACGAGCAGTACTTC. Residues: CAISEYEGTTYEQYF. The rearrangement links TRBV10-3 to TRBJ2-7; D possibly corresponds to TRBD2 (5 bases). The CDR3 spans 15 residues. V lost 3 bases, J lost 2 bases, and 14 bases lay in between. Germline V CDR1 and CDR2: ENHRY, SYGVKD.

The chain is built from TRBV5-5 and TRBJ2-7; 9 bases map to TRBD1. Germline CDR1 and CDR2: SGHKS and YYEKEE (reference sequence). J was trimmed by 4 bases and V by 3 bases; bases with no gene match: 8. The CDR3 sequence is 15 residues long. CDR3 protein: CASSYETGGWYEQYF. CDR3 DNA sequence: TGTGCCAGCAGCTACGAGACAGGGGGTTGGTACGAGCAGTACTTC.

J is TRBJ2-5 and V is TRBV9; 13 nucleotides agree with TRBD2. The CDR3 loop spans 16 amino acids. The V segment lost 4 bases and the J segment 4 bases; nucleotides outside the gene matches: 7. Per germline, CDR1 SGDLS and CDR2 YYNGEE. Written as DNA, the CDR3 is TGTGCCAGCAGCCCAACTAGCGGGGGGGCCGGAGAGACCCAGTACTTC. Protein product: CASSPTSGGAGETQYF.

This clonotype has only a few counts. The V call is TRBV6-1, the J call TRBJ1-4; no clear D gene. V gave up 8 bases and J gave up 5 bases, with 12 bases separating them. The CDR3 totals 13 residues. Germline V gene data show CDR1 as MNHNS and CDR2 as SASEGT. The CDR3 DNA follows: TGTGCCAGCGGGTTTGGGGTAAATGAAAAACTGTTTTTT. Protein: CASGFGVNEKLFF.

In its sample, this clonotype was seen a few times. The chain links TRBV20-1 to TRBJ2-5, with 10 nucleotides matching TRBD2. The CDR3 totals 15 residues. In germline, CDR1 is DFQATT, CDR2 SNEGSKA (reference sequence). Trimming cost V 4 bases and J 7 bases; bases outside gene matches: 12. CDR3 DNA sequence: TGCAGTGCTAACCCCCCTAGCGGGAGTGGTGTGACCCAGTACTTC. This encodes CSANPPSGSGVTQYF.

Written as DNA, the CDR3 is TGCGCCAGCAGCCCGGTCCCGACAGGGGCCCAAGAGACCCAGTACTTC. Residues: CASSPVPTGAQETQYF. This rearrangement joins TRBV5-1 to TRBJ2-5; 8 bases are shared with TRBD1. This CDR3 has 16 amino acids. Looked up from germline, CDR1 is SGHRS and CDR2 is YFSETQ. The trim removed 4 bases at V and 1 base at J, leaving 9 bases unmatched.

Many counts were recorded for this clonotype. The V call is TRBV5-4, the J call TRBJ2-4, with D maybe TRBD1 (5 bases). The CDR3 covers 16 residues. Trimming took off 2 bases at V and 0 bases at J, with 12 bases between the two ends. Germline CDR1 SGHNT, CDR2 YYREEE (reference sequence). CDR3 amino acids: CASSLMTELAKNIQYF. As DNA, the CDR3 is TGTGCCAGCAGCTTAATGACAGAGTTAGCCAAAAACATTCAGTACTTC.

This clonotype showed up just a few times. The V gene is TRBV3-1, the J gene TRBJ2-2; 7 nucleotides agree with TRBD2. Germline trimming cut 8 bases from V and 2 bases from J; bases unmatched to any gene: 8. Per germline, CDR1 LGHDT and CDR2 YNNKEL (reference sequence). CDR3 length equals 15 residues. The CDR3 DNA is TGTGCCAGCTGTTCTAGCGGCCCAAACACCGGGGAGCTGTTTTTT. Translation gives CASCSSGPNTGELFF.

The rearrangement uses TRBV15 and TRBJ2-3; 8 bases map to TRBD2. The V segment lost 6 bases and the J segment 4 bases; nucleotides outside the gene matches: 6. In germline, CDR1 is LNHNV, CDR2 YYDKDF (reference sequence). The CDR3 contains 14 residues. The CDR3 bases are TGTGCCACCAGTCGGGGGGGAGTCCCAGATACGCAGTATTTT. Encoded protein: CATSRGGVPDTQYF. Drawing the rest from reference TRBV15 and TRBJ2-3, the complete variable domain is DAMVIQNPRYQVTQFGKPVTLSCSQTLNHNVMYWYQQKSSQAPKLLFHYYDKDFNNEADTPDNFQSRRPNTSFCFLDIRSPGLGDTAMYLCATSRGGVPDTQYFGPGTRLTVL.

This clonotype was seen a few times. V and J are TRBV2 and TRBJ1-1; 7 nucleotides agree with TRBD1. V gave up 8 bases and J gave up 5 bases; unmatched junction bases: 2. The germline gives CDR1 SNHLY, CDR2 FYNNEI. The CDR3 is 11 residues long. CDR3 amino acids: CASAQGTEAFF. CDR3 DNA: TGTGCCAGCGCACAGGGGACTGAAGCTTTCTTT. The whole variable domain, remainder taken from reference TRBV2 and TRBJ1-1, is EPEVTQTPSHQVTQMGQEVILRCVPISNHLYFYWYRQILGQKVEFLVSFYNNEISEKSEIFDDQFSVERPDGSNFTLKIRSTKLEDSAMYFCASAQGTEAFFGQGTRLTVV.

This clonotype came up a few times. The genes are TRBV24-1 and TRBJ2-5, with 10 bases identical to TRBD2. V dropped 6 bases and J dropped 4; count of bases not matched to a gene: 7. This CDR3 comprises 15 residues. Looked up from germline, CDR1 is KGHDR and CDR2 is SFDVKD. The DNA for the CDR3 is TGTGCCACCAGTTCTAGCGGGAGCGAAGGAGAGACCCAGTACTTC. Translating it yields CATSSSGSEGETQYF.

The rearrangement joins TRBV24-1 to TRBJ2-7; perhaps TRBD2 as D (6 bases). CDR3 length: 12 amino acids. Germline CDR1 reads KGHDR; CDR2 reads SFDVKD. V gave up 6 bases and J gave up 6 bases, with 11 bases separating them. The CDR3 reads CATSSSGGEQYF. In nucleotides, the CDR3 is TGTGCCACCAGTTCCTCCGGGGGCGAGCAGTACTTC.

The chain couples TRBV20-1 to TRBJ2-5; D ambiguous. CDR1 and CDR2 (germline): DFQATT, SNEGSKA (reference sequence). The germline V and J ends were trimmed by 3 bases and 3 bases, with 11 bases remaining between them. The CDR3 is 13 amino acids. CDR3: CSASATTKETQYF. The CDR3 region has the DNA TGCAGTGCTAGTGCCACTACAAAAGAGACCCAGTACTTC.

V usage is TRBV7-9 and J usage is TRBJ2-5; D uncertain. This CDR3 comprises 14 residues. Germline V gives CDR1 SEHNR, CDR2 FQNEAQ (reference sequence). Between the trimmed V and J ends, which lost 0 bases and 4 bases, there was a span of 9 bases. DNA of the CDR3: TGTGCCAGCAGCTTAGCTGCCAGCGCAGAGACCCAGTACTTC. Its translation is CASSLAASAETQYF.

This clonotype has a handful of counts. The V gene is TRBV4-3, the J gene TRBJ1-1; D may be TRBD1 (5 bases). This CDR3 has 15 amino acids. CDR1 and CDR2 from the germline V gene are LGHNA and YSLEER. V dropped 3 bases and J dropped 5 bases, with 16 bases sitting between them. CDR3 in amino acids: CASSHRAQPGTEAFF. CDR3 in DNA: TGCGCCAGCAGCCATAGGGCCCAGCCAGGGACTGAAGCTTTCTTT.

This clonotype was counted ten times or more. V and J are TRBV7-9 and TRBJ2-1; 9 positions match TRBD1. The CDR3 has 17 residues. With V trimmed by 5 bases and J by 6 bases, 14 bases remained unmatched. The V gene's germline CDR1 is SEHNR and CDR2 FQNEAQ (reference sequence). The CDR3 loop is CASSPTLTGTGSNEQFF. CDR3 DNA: TGTGCCAGCAGCCCAACCTTGACCGGGACAGGGAGCAATGAGCAGTTCTTC. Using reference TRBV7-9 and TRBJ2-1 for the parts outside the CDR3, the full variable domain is DTGVSQNPRHKITKRGQNVTFRCDPISEHNRLYWYRQTLGQGPEFLTYFQNEAQLEKSRLLSDRFSAERPKGSFSTLEIQRTEQGDSAMYLCASSPTLTGTGSNEQFFGPGTRLTVL.

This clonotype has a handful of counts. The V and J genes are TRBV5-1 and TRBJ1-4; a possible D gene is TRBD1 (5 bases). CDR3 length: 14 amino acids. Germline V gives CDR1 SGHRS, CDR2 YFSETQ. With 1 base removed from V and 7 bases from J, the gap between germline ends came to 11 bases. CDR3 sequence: CASSLSGVVEKLFF. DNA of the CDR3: TGCGCCAGCAGCTTGTCGGGGGTGGTTGAAAAACTGTTTTTT.